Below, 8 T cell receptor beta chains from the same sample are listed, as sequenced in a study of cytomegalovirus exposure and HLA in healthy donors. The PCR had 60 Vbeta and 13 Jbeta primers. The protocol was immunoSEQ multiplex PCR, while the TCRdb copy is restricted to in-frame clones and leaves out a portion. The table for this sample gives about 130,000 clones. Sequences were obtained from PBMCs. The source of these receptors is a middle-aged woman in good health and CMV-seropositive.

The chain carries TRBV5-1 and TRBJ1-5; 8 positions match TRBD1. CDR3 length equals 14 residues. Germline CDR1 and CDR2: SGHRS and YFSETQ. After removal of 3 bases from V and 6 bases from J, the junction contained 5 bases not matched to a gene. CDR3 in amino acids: CASSWGDRGQPQHF. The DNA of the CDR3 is TGCGCCAGCAGCTGGGGAGACAGGGGTCAGCCCCAGCATTTT.

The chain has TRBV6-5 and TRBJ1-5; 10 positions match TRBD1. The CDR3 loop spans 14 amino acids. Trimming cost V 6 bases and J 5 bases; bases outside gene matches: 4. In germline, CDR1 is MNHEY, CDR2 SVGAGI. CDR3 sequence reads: CASRGQGKDQPQHF. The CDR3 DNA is TGTGCCAGCAGGGGACAGGGGAAGGATCAGCCCCAGCATTTT.

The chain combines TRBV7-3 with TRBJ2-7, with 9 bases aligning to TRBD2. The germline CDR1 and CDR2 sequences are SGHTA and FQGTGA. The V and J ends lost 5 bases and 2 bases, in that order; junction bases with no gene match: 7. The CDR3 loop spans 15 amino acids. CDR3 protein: CASSLGAGGAYEQYF. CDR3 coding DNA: TGTGCCAGCAGCCTGGGGGCGGGGGGGGCCTACGAGCAGTACTTC.

DNA for the CDR3: TGTGCCAGCAGCGTAGAAGGGATAGGGAGTGAAAAACTGTTTTTT. Its translation is CASSVEGIGSEKLFF. This chain links TRBV9 with TRBJ1-4, with unresolved D. The CDR3 length is 15 residues. Germline V gene lookup returns CDR1 SGDLS and CDR2 YYNGEE. The V and J ends lost 0 bases and 7 bases respectively, with 13 bases between them.

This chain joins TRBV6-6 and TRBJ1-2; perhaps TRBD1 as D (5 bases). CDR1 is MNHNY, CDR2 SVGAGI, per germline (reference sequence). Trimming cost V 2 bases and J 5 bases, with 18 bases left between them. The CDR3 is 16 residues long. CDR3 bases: TGTGCCAGCAGTTACGACCGCCCCGGGACTGGATATGGCTACACCTTC. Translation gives CASSYDRPGTGYGYTF.

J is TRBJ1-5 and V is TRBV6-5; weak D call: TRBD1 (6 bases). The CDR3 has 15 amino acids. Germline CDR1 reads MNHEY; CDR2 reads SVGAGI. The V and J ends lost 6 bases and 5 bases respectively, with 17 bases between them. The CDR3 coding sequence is TGTGCCAGCAGAAGAACCCGGGGGGGCGATCAGCCCCAGCATTTT. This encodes CASRRTRGGDQPQHF.

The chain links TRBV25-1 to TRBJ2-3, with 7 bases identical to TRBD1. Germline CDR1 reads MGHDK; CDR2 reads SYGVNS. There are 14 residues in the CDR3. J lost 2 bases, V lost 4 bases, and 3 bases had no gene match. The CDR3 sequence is CASSGDRDTDTQYF. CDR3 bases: TGTGCCAGCAGTGGTGACAGGGACACAGATACGCAGTATTTT.

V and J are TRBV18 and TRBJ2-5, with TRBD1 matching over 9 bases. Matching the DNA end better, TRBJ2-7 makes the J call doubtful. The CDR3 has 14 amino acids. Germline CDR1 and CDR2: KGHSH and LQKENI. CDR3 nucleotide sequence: TGTGCCAGCTCACCACAGGGACAGGGCTACGAGCAGTACTTC. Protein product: CASSPQGQGYEQYF.